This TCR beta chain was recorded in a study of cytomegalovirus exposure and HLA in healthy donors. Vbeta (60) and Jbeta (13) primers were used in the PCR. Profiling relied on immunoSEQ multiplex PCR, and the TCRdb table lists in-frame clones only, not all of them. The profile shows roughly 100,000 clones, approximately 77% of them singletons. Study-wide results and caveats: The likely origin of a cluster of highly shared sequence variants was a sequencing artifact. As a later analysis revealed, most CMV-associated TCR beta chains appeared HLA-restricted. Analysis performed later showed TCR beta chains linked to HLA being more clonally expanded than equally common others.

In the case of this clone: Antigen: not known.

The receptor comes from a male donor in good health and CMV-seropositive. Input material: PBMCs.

The CDR3 nucleotides are TGTGCCAGCAGTCCTTCCTGGGACTTACTCTATGGCTACACCTTC. Translated: CASSPSWDLLYGYTF. The chain carries TRBV6-1 and TRBJ1-2, with D tentatively TRBD1 (5 bases). Germline lookup yields CDR1 MNHNS and CDR2 SASEGT. V dropped 5 bases and J dropped 4 bases, with 17 bases sitting between them. CDR3 size: 15 residues.